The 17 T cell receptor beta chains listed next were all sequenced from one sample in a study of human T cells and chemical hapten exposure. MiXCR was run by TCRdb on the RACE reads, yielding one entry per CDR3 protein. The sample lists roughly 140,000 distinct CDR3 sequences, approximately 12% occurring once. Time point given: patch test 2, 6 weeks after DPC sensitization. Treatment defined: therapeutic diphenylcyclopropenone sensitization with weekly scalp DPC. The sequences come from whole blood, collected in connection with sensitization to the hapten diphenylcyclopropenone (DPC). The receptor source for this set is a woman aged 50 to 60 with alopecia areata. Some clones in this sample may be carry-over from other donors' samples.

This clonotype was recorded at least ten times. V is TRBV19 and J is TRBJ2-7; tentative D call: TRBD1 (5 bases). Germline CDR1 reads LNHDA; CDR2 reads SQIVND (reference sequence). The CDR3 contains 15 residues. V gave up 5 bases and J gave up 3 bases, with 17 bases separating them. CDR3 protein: CASSGYSKGDYEQYF. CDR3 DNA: TGTGCCAGTAGTGGATATAGCAAAGGGGACTACGAGCAGTACTTC.

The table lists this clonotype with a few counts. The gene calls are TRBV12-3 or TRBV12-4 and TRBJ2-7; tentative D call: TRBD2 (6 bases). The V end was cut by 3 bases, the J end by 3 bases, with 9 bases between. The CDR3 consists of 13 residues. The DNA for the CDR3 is TGTGCCAGCAGTTTGGAGGGGCACTACGAGCAGTACTTC. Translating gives CASSLEGHYEQYF.

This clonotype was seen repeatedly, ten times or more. In nucleotides, the CDR3 is TGTGCCAGCAGCCAAGAAGGTCGGTTCGGGGAAACCGGGGAGCTGTTTTTT. Translating it yields CASSQEGRFGETGELFF. The gene calls are TRBV3-1 and TRBJ2-2; perhaps TRBD2 as D (5 bases). Germline CDR1 reads LGHDT; CDR2 reads YNNKEL (reference sequence). Trimming shortened V by 0 bases and J by 5 bases, and 16 bases separated the two germline ends. This CDR3 has 17 amino acids. Combining the CDR3 with reference TRBV3-1 and TRBJ2-2 gives the whole variable domain DTAVSQTPKYLVTQMGNDKSIKCEQNLGHDTMYWYKQDSKKFLKIMFSYNNKELIINETVPNRFSPKSPDKAHLNLHINSLELGDSAVYFCASSQEGRFGETGELFFGEGSRLTVL.

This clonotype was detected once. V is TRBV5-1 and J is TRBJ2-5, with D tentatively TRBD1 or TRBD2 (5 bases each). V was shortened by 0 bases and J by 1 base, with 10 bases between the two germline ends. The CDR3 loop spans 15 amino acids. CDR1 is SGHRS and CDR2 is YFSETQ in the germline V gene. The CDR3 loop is CASSLVGLAQETQYF. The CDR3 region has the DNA TGCGCCAGCAGCTTGGTGGGGCTAGCCCAAGAGACCCAGTACTTC.

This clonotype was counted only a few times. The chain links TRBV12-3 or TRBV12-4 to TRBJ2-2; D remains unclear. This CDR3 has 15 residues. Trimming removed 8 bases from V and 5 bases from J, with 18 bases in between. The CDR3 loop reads CASLLRPTGTGELFF. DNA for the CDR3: TGTGCCAGCCTCCTTCGGCCTACCGGGACCGGGGAGCTGTTTTTT.

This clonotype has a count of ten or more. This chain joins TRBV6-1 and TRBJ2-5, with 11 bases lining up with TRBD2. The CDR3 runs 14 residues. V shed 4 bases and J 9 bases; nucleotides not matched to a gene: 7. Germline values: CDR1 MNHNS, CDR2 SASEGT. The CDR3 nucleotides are TGTGCCAGCAGTGCCCTAGCGGGAGGTTGGGCCCAGTACTTC. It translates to CASSALAGGWAQYF.

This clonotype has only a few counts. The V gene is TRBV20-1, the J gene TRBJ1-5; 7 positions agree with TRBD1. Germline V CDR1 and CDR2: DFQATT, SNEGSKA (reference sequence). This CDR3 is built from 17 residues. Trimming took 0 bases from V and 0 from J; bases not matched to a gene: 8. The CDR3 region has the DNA TGCAGTGCTAGAGACTCCTCGGGACAGTCTAGCAATCAGCCCCAGCATTTT. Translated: CSARDSSGQSSNQPQHF.

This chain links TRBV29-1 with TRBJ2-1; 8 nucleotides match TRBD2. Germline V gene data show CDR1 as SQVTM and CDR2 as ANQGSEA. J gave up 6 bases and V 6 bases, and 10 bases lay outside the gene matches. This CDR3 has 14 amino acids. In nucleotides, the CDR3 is TGCAGCGTGGCGGATGGCGGGAGGTCCAATGAGCAGTTCTTC. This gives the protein CSVADGGRSNEQFF.

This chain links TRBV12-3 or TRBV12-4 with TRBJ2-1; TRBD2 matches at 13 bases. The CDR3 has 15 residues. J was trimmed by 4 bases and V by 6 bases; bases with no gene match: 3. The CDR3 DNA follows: TGTGCCAGCAGACTACTAGCGGGAGGGTACAATGAGCAGTTCTTC. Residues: CASRLLAGGYNEQFF.

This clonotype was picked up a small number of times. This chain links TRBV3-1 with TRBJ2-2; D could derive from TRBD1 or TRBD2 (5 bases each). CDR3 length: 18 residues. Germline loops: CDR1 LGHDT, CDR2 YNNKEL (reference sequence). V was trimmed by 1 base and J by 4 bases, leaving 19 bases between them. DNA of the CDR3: TGTGCCAGCAGCCAAGGCCCGGGGCCCCCGAGTGGCACCGGGGAGCTGTTTTTT. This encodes CASSQGPGPPSGTGELFF. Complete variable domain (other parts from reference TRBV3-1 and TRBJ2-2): DTAVSQTPKYLVTQMGNDKSIKCEQNLGHDTMYWYKQDSKKFLKIMFSYNNKELIINETVPNRFSPKSPDKAHLNLHINSLELGDSAVYFCASSQGPGPPSGTGELFFGEGSRLTVL.

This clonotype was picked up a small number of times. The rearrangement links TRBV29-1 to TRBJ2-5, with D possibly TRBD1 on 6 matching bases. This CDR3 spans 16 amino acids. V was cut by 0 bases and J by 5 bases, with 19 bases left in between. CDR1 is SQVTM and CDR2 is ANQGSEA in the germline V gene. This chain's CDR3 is CSVEEGAGLIGETQYF. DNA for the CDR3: TGCAGCGTTGAAGAGGGGGCAGGTTTGATCGGGGAGACCCAGTACTTC.

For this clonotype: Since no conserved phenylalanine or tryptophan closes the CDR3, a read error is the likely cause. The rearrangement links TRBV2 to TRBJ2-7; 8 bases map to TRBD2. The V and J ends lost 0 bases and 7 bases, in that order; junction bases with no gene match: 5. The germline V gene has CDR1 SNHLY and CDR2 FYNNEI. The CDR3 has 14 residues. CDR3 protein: CASSEAGGVQEQYY. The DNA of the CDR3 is TGTGCCAGCAGTGAAGCCGGGGGGGTTCAGGAGCAGTACTAC.

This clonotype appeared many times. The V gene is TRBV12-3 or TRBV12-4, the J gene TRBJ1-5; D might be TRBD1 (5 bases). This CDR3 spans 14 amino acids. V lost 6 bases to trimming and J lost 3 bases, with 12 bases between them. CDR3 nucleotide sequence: TGTGCCAGCAGCTTTGGGGGGACCAATCAGCCCCAGCATTTT. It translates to CASSFGGTNQPQHF.

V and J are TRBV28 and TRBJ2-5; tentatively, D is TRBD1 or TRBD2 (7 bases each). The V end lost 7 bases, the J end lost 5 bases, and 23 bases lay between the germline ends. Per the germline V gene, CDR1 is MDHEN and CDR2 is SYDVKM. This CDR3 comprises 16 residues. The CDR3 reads CASTMGGGGTEETQYF. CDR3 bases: TGTGCCAGCACCATGGGGGGAGGGGGCACGGAGGAGACCCAGTACTTC.

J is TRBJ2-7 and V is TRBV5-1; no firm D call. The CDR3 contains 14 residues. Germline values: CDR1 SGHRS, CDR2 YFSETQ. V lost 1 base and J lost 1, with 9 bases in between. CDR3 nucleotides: TGCGCCAGCAGCTTGTTTGACTTTTCCTACGAGCAGTACTTC. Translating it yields CASSLFDFSYEQYF.

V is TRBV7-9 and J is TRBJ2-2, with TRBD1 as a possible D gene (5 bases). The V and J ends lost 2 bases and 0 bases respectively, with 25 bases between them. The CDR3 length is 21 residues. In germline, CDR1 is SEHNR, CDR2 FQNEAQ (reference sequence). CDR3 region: CASSLWGSTWGKTSNTGELFF. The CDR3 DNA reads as TGTGCCAGCAGCTTATGGGGCTCCACTTGGGGAAAAACGTCGAACACCGGGGAGCTGTTTTTT.

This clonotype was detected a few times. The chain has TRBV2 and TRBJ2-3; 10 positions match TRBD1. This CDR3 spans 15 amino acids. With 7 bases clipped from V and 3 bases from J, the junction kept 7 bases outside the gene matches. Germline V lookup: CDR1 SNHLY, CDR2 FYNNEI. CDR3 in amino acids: CASTSRTGGTDTQYF. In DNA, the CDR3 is TGTGCCAGCACCTCAAGGACAGGGGGGACAGATACGCAGTATTTT.